The sample holds many counts of the clone carrying this T cell receptor (beta chain). The antigen remains undetermined. The sample belongs to a study of regulatory T cells in long-lasting Graves disease. Through Arm-PCR of CDR3 regions and iRepertoire HTBI primers, TCR beta libraries were built. In the authors' workflow: Taken together, the samples had 62 TRBV and more than 12 TRBJ segments identified. TCRdb itself ran the multiplex PCR reads through MiXCR, one entry per CDR3 protein. These V and J calls are TCRdb output, not the study's own analysis. The repertoire consists of about 460,000 distinct CDR3 sequences, with 22% occurring once and the leading ten covering less than 15%. Findings and caveats of the study: Newly diagnosed disease favored TRBV20-1 and TRBJ2-1 over persistent disease. The study found persistent patients shared more public clonotypes (roughly 2,500) than new patients (over 900).

CDR3 size: 15 residues. Trimming took off 5 bases at V and 1 base at J, with 14 bases between the two ends. Time point meaning: persistent/refractory GD, antithyroid drugs over 5 years with positive TRAb. Generation of the TCR library employed RNA extracted from PBMCs. In this cohort, patients came from an endocrinology department located in Xi'an, China. This clonotype originated in a female donor with Graves disease. Sequenced here: peripheral blood mononuclear cells (PBMCs), sampled when the disease was refractory, from a patient treated with antithyroid drugs. V and J are TRBV12-3 or TRBV12-4 and TRBJ1-1; D perhaps matches TRBD1 (5 bases). CDR3 in amino acids: CASSAPGPPNTEAFF. The CDR3 DNA sequence: TGTGCCAGCAGTGCCCCAGGGCCACCGAACACTGAAGCTTTCTTT.